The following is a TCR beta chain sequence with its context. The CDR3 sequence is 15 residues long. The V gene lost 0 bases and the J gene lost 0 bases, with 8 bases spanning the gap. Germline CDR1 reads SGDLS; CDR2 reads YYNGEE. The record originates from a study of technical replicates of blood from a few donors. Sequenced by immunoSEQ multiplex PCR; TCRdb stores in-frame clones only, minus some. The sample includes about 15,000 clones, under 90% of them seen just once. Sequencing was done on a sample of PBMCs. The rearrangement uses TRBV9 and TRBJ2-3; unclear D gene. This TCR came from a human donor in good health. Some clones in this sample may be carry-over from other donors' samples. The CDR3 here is CASSVGVQSTDTQYF. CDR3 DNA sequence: TGTGCCAGCAGCGTAGGGGTACAGAGCACAGATACGCAGTATTTT.